A single sample gave rise to the 22 T cell receptor beta chains below, sequenced in a study of cytomegalovirus exposure and HLA in healthy donors. It was with 60 Vbeta and 13 Jbeta primers that the PCR ran. Clones were read by immunoSEQ multiplex PCR, and TCRdb kept only the in-frame ones, dropping some. Found here are roughly 150,000 clones; the top ten clones hold 1.5% to 2%. The sample comprised PBMCs. These receptor sequences come from a woman between 50 and 59 years old in good health and CMV-seronegative.

The chain recombines TRBV27 with TRBJ1-5; D gene uncertain. The CDR3 length is 14 residues. Germline loops: CDR1 MNHEY, CDR2 SMNVEV (reference sequence). V was trimmed by 2 bases and J by 2 bases, leaving 7 bases between them. CDR3 DNA: TGTGCCAGCAGTTTACGGCAGGGCAATCAGCCCCAGCATTTT. It translates to CASSLRQGNQPQHF.

The chain has TRBV7-2 and TRBJ1-1; D call uncertain. Trimming pared 5 bases from V and 0 bases from J, leaving 13 bases between. CDR1 SGHTA and CDR2 FQGNSA come from the germline V gene. The CDR3 has 15 amino acids. The CDR3 reads CASSLLPRLNTEAFF. CDR3 nucleotide sequence: TGTGCCAGCAGCCTCTTACCCCGGTTGAACACTGAAGCTTTCTTT.

For this clone: This same CDR3 is encoded by further DNA sequences in the sample. V gene TRBV5-4 combines with J gene TRBJ1-1; D gene unclear. V lost 1 base to trimming and J lost 3 bases, with 13 bases between them. Germline V lookup: CDR1 SGHNT, CDR2 YYREEE (reference sequence). There are 15 residues in the CDR3. The CDR3 nucleotides read TGTGCCAGCAGCTTGCCAATAGGCGGGGACACTGAAGCTTTCTTT. This translates into CASSLPIGGDTEAFF.

This chain uses TRBV27 with TRBJ1-1; tentatively, D is TRBD1 (5 bases). The V gene's germline CDR1 is MNHEY and CDR2 SMNVEV (reference sequence). The V and J ends lost 2 bases and 1 base respectively, with 8 bases between them. The CDR3 loop spans 14 amino acids. The CDR3 loop is CASSLNGQNTEAFF. In nucleotides, the CDR3 is TGTGCCAGCAGTTTAAACGGACAGAACACTGAAGCTTTCTTT.

The chain recombines TRBV4-2 with TRBJ1-2; possibly TRBD1 for D (6 bases). This CDR3 spans 16 amino acids. V was trimmed by 0 bases and J by 2 bases, leaving 13 bases between them. Germline V lookup: CDR1 LGHNA, CDR2 YNFKEQ. CDR3 amino acids: CASSQDRQAVNYGYTF. The CDR3 DNA sequence: TGTGCCAGCAGCCAAGATAGACAGGCCGTAAACTATGGCTACACCTTC.

J is TRBJ2-1 and V is TRBV10-3; 9 nucleotides align to TRBD2. Losses at the gene ends were 4 bases for V and 4 bases for J; bases not matched to a gene: 8. CDR3 size: 16 residues. Germline CDR1 reads ENHRY; CDR2 reads SYGVKD. CDR3 bases: TGTGCCATCAGTGCGGGCCTAGCGGGGTCATACAATGAGCAGTTCTTC. Protein: CAISAGLAGSYNEQFF.

The rearrangement uses TRBV7-3 and TRBJ2-7, with D uncertain. V shed 5 bases and J shed 7 bases, with 15 bases lying between them. In germline, CDR1 is SGHTA, CDR2 FQGTGA. The CDR3 extends over 13 amino acids. The CDR3 spells CASSPEVVGEQYF. CDR3 DNA sequence: TGTGCCAGCAGCCCCGAGGTCGTTGGGGAGCAGTACTTC.

V gene TRBV28 combines with J gene TRBJ2-7; 7 bases map to TRBD1. With V trimmed by 2 bases and J by 3 bases, 4 bases remained unmatched. The CDR3 consists of 14 residues. Germline CDR1 reads MDHEN; CDR2 reads SYDVKM. The CDR3: CASSLGGQFYEQYF. The CDR3 DNA reads as TGTGCCAGCAGTTTAGGGGGACAGTTCTACGAGCAGTACTTC. Filled out from reference TRBV28 and TRBJ2-7, the complete variable domain reads DVKVTQSSRYLVKRTGEKVFLECVQDMDHENMFWYRQDPGLGLRLIYFSYDVKMKEKGDIPEGYSVSREKKERFSLILESASTNQTSMYLCASSLGGQFYEQYFGPGTRLTVT.

The J gene is TRBJ2-7, the V gene TRBV6-5, with TRBD1 identical over 8 bases. Trimming at V came to 5 bases and at J to 5 bases, leaving 11 bases not matched to a gene. CDR3 length: 15 residues. Germline V CDR1 and CDR2: MNHEY, SVGAGI. CDR3 protein: CASSPIPQGADEQYF. CDR3 coding DNA: TGTGCCAGCAGTCCCATCCCGCAGGGGGCCGACGAGCAGTACTTC.

The chain couples TRBV2 to TRBJ1-1; 7 bases fit TRBD1. This CDR3 has 12 amino acids. Per the germline V gene, CDR1 is SNHLY and CDR2 is FYNNEI. After removal of 7 bases from V and 4 bases from J, the junction contained 3 bases not matched to a gene. This CDR3 is CASMRQGTEAFF. The CDR3, as DNA: TGTGCCAGCATGCGACAGGGCACTGAAGCTTTCTTT.

V and J are TRBV6-6 and TRBJ2-7, with TRBD2 identical over 9 bases. The V and J ends lost 7 bases and 5 bases, in that order; junction bases with no gene match: 12. The CDR3 is 15 residues long. Germline V gene data show CDR1 as MNHNY and CDR2 as SVGAGI (reference sequence). CDR3 protein: CASTKGASGNHEQYF. As DNA, the CDR3 is TGTGCCAGCACTAAAGGGGCTAGCGGGAACCACGAGCAGTACTTC.

Concerning this clone itself: This same CDR3 is encoded by further DNA sequences in the sample. The chain is built from TRBV4-2 and TRBJ2-5, with 8 bases that match TRBD1. CDR1 and CDR2 from the germline V gene are LGHNA and YNFKEQ. With 0 bases clipped from V and 2 bases from J, the junction kept 2 bases outside the gene matches. This CDR3 spans 15 amino acids. CDR3 nucleotides: TGTGCCAGCAGCCAAGACAGGGGGCTTCAAGAGACCCAGTACTTC. Protein: CASSQDRGLQETQYF.

The CDR3: CASSRLFRDTQYF. CDR3 DNA: TGTGCCAGTAGCCGACTGTTCAGAGATACGCAGTATTTT. J is TRBJ2-3 and V is TRBV19; no clear D. The V gene's germline CDR1 is LNHDA and CDR2 SQIVND (reference sequence). The CDR3 runs to 13 residues. With 6 bases removed from V and 5 bases from J, the gap between germline ends came to 12 bases.

The V and J genes are TRBV18 and TRBJ2-3; 10 nucleotides line up with TRBD1. Per the germline V gene, CDR1 is KGHSH and CDR2 is LQKENI. V gave up 3 bases and J gave up 4 bases; unmatched junction bases: 1. CDR3 length: 14 amino acids. CDR3 residues: CASSPGTGADTQYF. CDR3 bases: TGTGCCAGCTCACCTGGGACAGGGGCAGATACGCAGTATTTT.

The chain joins TRBV7-2 to TRBJ2-5, with 7 positions matching TRBD1. Germline CDR1 reads SGHTA; CDR2 reads FQGNSA. The CDR3 length is 14 residues. The V segment lost 5 bases and the J segment 5 bases; nucleotides outside the gene matches: 8. The CDR3: CASSKTGSGETQYF. The CDR3 region has the DNA TGTGCCAGCAGCAAGACAGGGTCTGGGGAGACCCAGTACTTC.

The rearrangement links TRBV14 to TRBJ1-4; D is ambiguous. This CDR3 region has 15 residues. Germline CDR1 SGHDN, CDR2 FVKESK. Deletions cut 4 bases from V and 0 bases from J, with 9 bases between. CDR3 sequence reads: CASSPRQATNEKLFF. The CDR3 DNA reads as TGTGCCAGCAGCCCACGGCAGGCAACTAATGAAAAACTGTTTTTT.

The chain carries TRBV15 and TRBJ1-1; maybe TRBD1 (5 bases). Trimming stripped 0 bases from V and 3 bases from J, with 8 bases between. Germline assignment: CDR1 LNHNV and CDR2 YYDKDF (reference sequence). The CDR3 loop spans 14 amino acids. This CDR3 reads CATSRDIGDTEAFF. The CDR3 bases are TGTGCCACCAGCAGAGATATAGGGGACACTGAAGCTTTCTTT.

The CDR3 region has the DNA TGCGCCAGCAGCCAGAATACACAGGGTAGCGGCTACACCTTC. It is translated as CASSQNTQGSGYTF. The chain employs TRBV5-1 and TRBJ1-2; possible D gene TRBD1, 6 bases. V was shortened by 4 bases and J by 8 bases, with 18 bases between the two germline ends. Germline lookup yields CDR1 SGHRS and CDR2 YFSETQ. This CDR3 is built from 14 residues.

J is TRBJ1-6 and V is TRBV7-8, with D possibly TRBD1 on 6 matching bases. The V gene's germline CDR1 is SGHVS and CDR2 FQNEAQ. The CDR3 is 17 residues long. Trimming took off 5 bases at V and 8 bases at J, with 22 bases between the two ends. In nucleotides, the CDR3 is TGTGCCAGCAGCCCGGGGCCGAACAGGGAGTGGTATTCACCCCTCCACTTT. This encodes CASSPGPNREWYSPLHF.

Comment on this clone: One junction end disagrees with the germline gene, perhaps due to a read error. The CDR3 nucleotides read TGTGCTAGCAGCTACCAGGGGGCGCGGAAATACAATGAGCAGTTCTTC. This gives the protein CASSYQGARKYNEQFF. The chain uses TRBV7-7 and TRBJ2-1; 8 bases match TRBD1. The CDR3 has 16 residues. Germline V gene lookup returns CDR1 SSHAT and CDR2 FNYEAQ (reference sequence).

The chain couples TRBV11-2 to TRBJ2-5; D is uncertain. Germline CDR1 and CDR2: SGHAT and FQNNGV. The V end lost 1 base, the J end lost 0 bases, and 6 bases lay between the germline ends. This CDR3 region has 14 residues. CDR3 DNA: TGTGCCAGCAGCTTAGGCGGATACCAAGAGACCCAGTACTTC. This codes for CASSLGGYQETQYF.

The chain is built from TRBV5-5 and TRBJ1-2; 7 bases are a match to TRBD1. Germline CDR1 and CDR2: SGHKS and YYEKEE (reference sequence). There are 15 residues in the CDR3. The junction had 9 bases not matched to a gene; V was cut back by 3 bases and J by 4 bases. CDR3 protein: CASSSTGIPIYGYTF. CDR3 DNA: TGTGCCAGCAGCTCGACAGGGATCCCCATCTATGGCTACACCTTC.